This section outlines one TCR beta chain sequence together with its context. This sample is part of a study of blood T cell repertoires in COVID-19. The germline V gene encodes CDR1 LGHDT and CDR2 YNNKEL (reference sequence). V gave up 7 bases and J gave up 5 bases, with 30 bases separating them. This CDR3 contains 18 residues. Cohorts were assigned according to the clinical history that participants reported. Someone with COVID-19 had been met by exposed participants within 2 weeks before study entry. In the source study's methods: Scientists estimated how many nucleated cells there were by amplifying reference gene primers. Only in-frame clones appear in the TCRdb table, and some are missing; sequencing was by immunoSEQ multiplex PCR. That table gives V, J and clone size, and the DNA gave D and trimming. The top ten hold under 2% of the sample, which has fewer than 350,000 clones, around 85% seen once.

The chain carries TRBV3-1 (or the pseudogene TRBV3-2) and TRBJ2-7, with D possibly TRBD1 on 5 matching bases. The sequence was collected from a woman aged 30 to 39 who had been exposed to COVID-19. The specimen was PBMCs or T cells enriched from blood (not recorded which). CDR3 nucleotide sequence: TGTGCCAGCACGCCAAAGGGCGTGAGAGGTACAGGTTACCACGAGCAGTACTTC. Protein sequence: CASTPKGVRGTGYHEQYF.